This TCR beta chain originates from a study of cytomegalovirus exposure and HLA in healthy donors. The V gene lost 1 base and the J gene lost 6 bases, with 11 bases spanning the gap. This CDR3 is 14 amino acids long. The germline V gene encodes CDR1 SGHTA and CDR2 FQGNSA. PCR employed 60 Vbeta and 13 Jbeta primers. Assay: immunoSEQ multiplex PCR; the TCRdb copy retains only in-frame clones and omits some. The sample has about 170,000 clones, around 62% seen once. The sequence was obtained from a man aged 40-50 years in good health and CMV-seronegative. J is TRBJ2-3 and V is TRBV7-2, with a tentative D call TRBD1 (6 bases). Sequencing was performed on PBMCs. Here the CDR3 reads CASSLVARGDTQYF. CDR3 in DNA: TGTGCCAGCAGCTTAGTGGCGAGGGGGGATACGCAGTATTTT.